Listed below are T cell receptor beta chains from one sample, sequenced in a study of CD8 T cells in ankylosing spondylitis. TCRdb redid the calling of the 5' RACE reads with MiXCR, one entry per CDR3 protein. The repertoire holds more than 150,000 distinct CDR3 sequences, with 15% to 20% as singletons. The sequencing input was blood, either unsorted or a sorted T cell fraction (not recorded which). Receptors were obtained from a male donor aged 5 to 29 with ankylosing spondylitis or in good health (not recorded which). Each CDR3 is given with its conserved first and last residue. Each record gives: clone size, V gene, D gene, J gene, CDR3 DNA, CDR3 protein. D genes are given only for firm matches. Clone size is stated in some rows and not others, as once, few, many or a class when expanded.

>many|TRBV29-1|-|TRBJ1-1
TGCAGCGTTGAAGGGCGACAGGTGAACACTGAAGCTTTCTTT
CSVEGRQVNTEAFF
>few|TRBV27|TRBD1|TRBJ1-1
TGTGCCAGCAGTCAAGGGACAGGCCATTTGGAAGAAGCTTTCTTT
CASSQGTGHLEEAFF
>once|TRBV20-1|-|TRBJ2-5
TGCAGTGCTAGAGAGGTGGCTCCTCAAGAGACCCAGTACTTC
CSAREVAPQETQYF
>many|TRBV7-2|-|TRBJ1-5
TGTGCCAGCAGCTTAGCCACAGCCCAGCCCCAGCATTTT
CASSLATAQPQHF
>many|TRBV12-3/TRBV12-4|-|TRBJ2-1
TGTGCCAGCAGCCTTTTTAGCGGAGACAATGAGCAGTTCTTC
CASSLFSGDNEQFF
>-|TRBV6-6|-|TRBJ2-3
TGTGCCAGCAGTTACGACCCACTTGATACGCAGTATTTT
CASSYDPLDTQYF
>-|TRBV29-1|TRBD1|TRBJ2-1
TGCAGCGTTCGACGAGTGGGAAGGGACAGGGACAATGAGCAGTTCTTC
CSVRRVGRDRDNEQFF
>many|TRBV4-1|-|TRBJ2-3
TGCGCCAGCAGCGAGACTTGGAAAAGCTCCACAGATACGCAGTATTTT
CASSETWKSSTDTQYF
>many|TRBV12-3/TRBV12-4|TRBD2|TRBJ2-1
TGTGCCAGCAGTTTACTAGCGGGAGGGCCAAATAGGTACAATGAGCAGTTCTTC
CASSLLAGGPNRYNEQFF
>many|TRBV27|TRBD1|TRBJ2-7
TGTGCCAGCAGTGTCCGGGGACAGGGGGGCTTTTACGAGCAGTACTTC
CASSVRGQGGFYEQYF
>many|TRBV20-1|TRBD1|TRBJ1-5
TGCAGTGCCTTCGGACAGGTGGGCCAGCCCCAGCATTTT
CSAFGQVGQPQHF